The rows below give T cell receptor beta chains drawn from one sample of a study of PD-L1 blockade in urothelial cancer. Generated by immunoSEQ multiplex PCR, the TCRdb table keeps only in-frame clones and is missing some. The sample has 45,000 to 50,000 clones; 82% are singletons. This specimen was PBMCs, taken around atezolizumab (anti-PD-L1) treatment. The source is a man aged 45-65 years with urothelial cancer. CDR3s include the opening cysteine and the closing phenylalanine or tryptophan. The order of the fields is CDR3 DNA, CDR3 protein, J gene, D gene, clone size, V gene. The D gene is left open where the match is weak. Only part of the rows carry a size: once, few, many, or a class if the clone is expanded.

cdr3_nt: TGCGCCAGCAGCTTCCAGACAGGGGAGGGCTACACCTTC
cdr3_aa: CASSFQTGEGYTF
j_call: TRBJ1-2
d_call: TRBD1
clone_size: -
v_call: TRBV5-1

cdr3_nt: TGTGCCAGCAGCTTACTAGGGGGGGGGAATCAGCCCCAGCATTTT
cdr3_aa: CASSLLGGGNQPQHF
j_call: TRBJ1-5
d_call: -
clone_size: -
v_call: TRBV7-2

cdr3_nt: TGTGCCAGCAGTGGACAAGCGGGGGCGAAAGATACGCAGTATTTT
cdr3_aa: CASSGQAGAKDTQYF
j_call: TRBJ2-3
d_call: TRBD2
clone_size: few
v_call: TRBV6-1

cdr3_nt: TGTGCCAGCCAGATCACAGATACGCAGTATTTT
cdr3_aa: CASQITDTQYF
j_call: TRBJ2-3
d_call: -
clone_size: -
v_call: TRBV19

cdr3_nt: TGTGCCAGCCTGAAGGGGGACTCTGGGGCCAACGTCCTGACTTTC
cdr3_aa: CASLKGDSGANVLTF
j_call: TRBJ2-6
d_call: -
clone_size: -
v_call: TRBV6-6

cdr3_nt: TGTGCCAGCAGCGTGGGACAGGGTATTGTTGGCTACACCTTC
cdr3_aa: CASSVGQGIVGYTF
j_call: TRBJ1-2
d_call: TRBD1
clone_size: -
v_call: TRBV9

cdr3_nt: TGTGCCAGCTCACCACCCGAACAGGGAAACTATGGCTACACCTTC
cdr3_aa: CASSPPEQGNYGYTF
j_call: TRBJ1-2
d_call: -
clone_size: -
v_call: TRBV18

cdr3_nt: TGTGCCAGCAGCCACACAGGTAGCAATCAGCCCCAGCATTTT
cdr3_aa: CASSHTGSNQPQHF
j_call: TRBJ1-5
d_call: -
clone_size: -
v_call: TRBV4-2

cdr3_nt: TGTGCCAGTAGTATACAGTGGACTAGCGGGAGGGCCGGGGGGACAGATACGCAGTATTTT
cdr3_aa: CASSIQWTSGRAGGTDTQYF
j_call: TRBJ2-3
d_call: TRBD2
clone_size: -
v_call: TRBV19

cdr3_nt: TGTGCCATCAGTGAGTCGACAGGGTCGGATACGCAGTATTTT
cdr3_aa: CAISESTGSDTQYF
j_call: TRBJ2-3
d_call: TRBD1
clone_size: -
v_call: TRBV10-3

cdr3_nt: TGTGCCAGCAGCCTCCAGCGGGAGTACACCGGGGAGCTGTTTTTT
cdr3_aa: CASSLQREYTGELFF
j_call: TRBJ2-2
d_call: TRBD2
clone_size: few
v_call: TRBV13

cdr3_nt: TGTGCCAGTAGTCCCCAGACAGGGGGGCGTGAAGCTTTCTTT
cdr3_aa: CASSPQTGGREAFF
j_call: TRBJ1-1
d_call: TRBD1
clone_size: -
v_call: TRBV19

cdr3_nt: TGTGCCAGCAGTACTGCGAACACTGAAGCTTTCTTT
cdr3_aa: CASSTANTEAFF
j_call: TRBJ1-1
d_call: -
clone_size: once
v_call: TRBV28

cdr3_nt: TGTGCCAGCAGCTGGGACAGGGGTGGGTACACTGAAGCTTTCTTT
cdr3_aa: CASSWDRGGYTEAFF
j_call: TRBJ1-1
d_call: TRBD1
clone_size: -
v_call: TRBV5-4

cdr3_nt: TGTGCCAGTAGTATAGATGCGAGGAACACTGAAGCTTTCTTT
cdr3_aa: CASSIDARNTEAFF
j_call: TRBJ1-1
d_call: -
clone_size: -
v_call: TRBV19

cdr3_nt: TGTGCCAGCAGCCCGACCTTGGGGGCTAGCGGGGGGGCCATCGCAGATACGCAGTATTTT
cdr3_aa: CASSPTLGASGGAIADTQYF
j_call: TRBJ2-3
d_call: TRBD2
clone_size: -
v_call: TRBV4-2

cdr3_nt: TGTGCCAGCTCACCTGACAGGGTACAGGGGAGAGCGAGCTCCTACAATGAGCAGTTCTTC
cdr3_aa: CASSPDRVQGRASSYNEQFF
j_call: TRBJ2-1
d_call: TRBD1
clone_size: -
v_call: TRBV18

cdr3_nt: TGTGCCTGGAGTTCGGGGGACACTGAAGCTTTCTTT
cdr3_aa: CAWSSGDTEAFF
j_call: TRBJ1-1
d_call: -
clone_size: medium-sized
v_call: TRBV30

cdr3_nt: TGTGCCAGCAGCTTGGAAGGGGTTGGCTACACCTTC
cdr3_aa: CASSLEGVGYTF
j_call: TRBJ1-2
d_call: -
clone_size: -
v_call: TRBV5-4

cdr3_nt: TGTGCCAGCAGCTCAGGGAAGACGGCTAATGAAAAACTGTTTTTT
cdr3_aa: CASSSGKTANEKLFF
j_call: TRBJ1-4
d_call: -
clone_size: -
v_call: TRBV5-4

cdr3_nt: TGTGCCAGCTTGGGACAGGGGGCGCCTATCGGGGACACTGAAGCTTTCTTT
cdr3_aa: CASLGQGAPIGDTEAFF
j_call: TRBJ1-1
d_call: -
clone_size: -
v_call: TRBV21-1

cdr3_nt: TGTGCCAGTAGTATCCTAGCGGGAACGAACACCGGGGAGCTGTTTTTT
cdr3_aa: CASSILAGTNTGELFF
j_call: TRBJ2-2
d_call: TRBD2
clone_size: -
v_call: TRBV19

cdr3_nt: TGTGCCAGCGGGGCGGGGGGCGCCCATGGAGATACGCAGTATTTT
cdr3_aa: CASGAGGAHGDTQYF
j_call: TRBJ2-3
d_call: TRBD2
clone_size: -
v_call: TRBV7-3

cdr3_nt: TGTGCCAGCAGTTCCATGGACAGGGGGTATGAAAAACTGTTTTTT
cdr3_aa: CASSSMDRGYEKLFF
j_call: TRBJ1-4
d_call: TRBD1
clone_size: once
v_call: TRBV28

cdr3_nt: TGTGCCAGTAGTATGGGAGGAGGGCAGGGTCTCATGAACACTGAAGCTTTCTTT
cdr3_aa: CASSMGGGQGLMNTEAFF
j_call: TRBJ1-1
d_call: -
clone_size: medium-sized
v_call: TRBV19

cdr3_nt: TGCGCCAGCAGCCAAGATAGGACAGCAGGCAATCAGCCCCAGCATTTT
cdr3_aa: CASSQDRTAGNQPQHF
j_call: TRBJ1-5
d_call: -
clone_size: -
v_call: TRBV4-1

cdr3_nt: TGTGCCAGCAGCCCTACCGGGACAGGATTCGGAAAACTGTTTTTT
cdr3_aa: CASSPTGTGFGKLFF
j_call: TRBJ1-4
d_call: TRBD1
clone_size: -
v_call: TRBV9

cdr3_nt: TGTGCCACCCAGGGGATCCCCTACAATGAGCAGTTCTTC
cdr3_aa: CATQGIPYNEQFF
j_call: TRBJ2-1
d_call: -
clone_size: -
v_call: TRBV6-5

cdr3_nt: TGTGCCAGCAGCTTAGGAGGTACGACGGGGAGCTCTGGGGCCAACGTCCTGACTTTC
cdr3_aa: CASSLGGTTGSSGANVLTF
j_call: TRBJ2-6
d_call: -
clone_size: -
v_call: TRBV7-9

cdr3_nt: TGCGCCAGCAGCCTCAATGGGGGGGATATGCAGCCCCAGCATTTT
cdr3_aa: CASSLNGGDMQPQHF
j_call: TRBJ1-5
d_call: -
clone_size: few
v_call: TRBV5-1

cdr3_nt: TGTGCCAGCAGTCCACAGGGGACTAGCAATCAGCCCCAGCATTTT
cdr3_aa: CASSPQGTSNQPQHF
j_call: TRBJ1-5
d_call: TRBD1
clone_size: -
v_call: TRBV7-8

cdr3_nt: TGTGCCAGTACTTTCACCGGGGAGCTGTTTTTT
cdr3_aa: CASTFTGELFF
j_call: TRBJ2-2
d_call: -
clone_size: -
v_call: TRBV19

cdr3_nt: TGTGCCAGCAGTCTCGGACAGGAAGTAAATGGCTACACCTTC
cdr3_aa: CASSLGQEVNGYTF
j_call: TRBJ1-2
d_call: TRBD1
clone_size: -
v_call: TRBV14

cdr3_nt: TGTGCCACCAGCAGGGCCTCTAGCGGGAGTATCGACGAGCAGTACTTC
cdr3_aa: CATSRASSGSIDEQYF
j_call: TRBJ2-7
d_call: TRBD2
clone_size: -
v_call: TRBV15

cdr3_nt: TGTGCCAGTAGGACGAGCGGGAGGAGCACAGATACGCAGTATTTT
cdr3_aa: CASRTSGRSTDTQYF
j_call: TRBJ2-3
d_call: TRBD2
clone_size: -
v_call: TRBV19

cdr3_nt: TGTGCCAGCAGCTCTACGACAGAATGGGATGAAAAACTGTTTTTT
cdr3_aa: CASSSTTEWDEKLFF
j_call: TRBJ1-4
d_call: -
clone_size: -
v_call: TRBV5-4

cdr3_nt: TGCAGCGTCAACAGTAACACTGAAGCTTTCTTT
cdr3_aa: CSVNSNTEAFF
j_call: TRBJ1-1
d_call: -
clone_size: few
v_call: TRBV29-1

cdr3_nt: TGTGCCAGCAGCCGGGACACGAACTATGGCTACACCTTC
cdr3_aa: CASSRDTNYGYTF
j_call: TRBJ1-2
d_call: -
clone_size: -
v_call: TRBV7-9

cdr3_nt: TGTGCCACCAGCAGAGATGGGACTAGCGTTTACAATGAGCAGTTCTTC
cdr3_aa: CATSRDGTSVYNEQFF
j_call: TRBJ2-1
d_call: TRBD2
clone_size: -
v_call: TRBV15

cdr3_nt: TGTGCCAGCAGCGTAGGGACAGGGGGCCAACCTGAAGAGACCCAGTACTTC
cdr3_aa: CASSVGTGGQPEETQYF
j_call: TRBJ2-5
d_call: TRBD1
clone_size: -
v_call: TRBV9

cdr3_nt: TGCAGCGTTGGGGAGGGTTTGAATGAAGCTTTCTTT
cdr3_aa: CSVGEGLNEAFF
j_call: TRBJ1-1
d_call: -
clone_size: -
v_call: TRBV29-1

cdr3_nt: TGTGCCAGCAGCGGGGGGGTAGCATCTGGAAACACCATATATTTT
cdr3_aa: CASSGGVASGNTIYF
j_call: TRBJ1-3
d_call: -
clone_size: few
v_call: TRBV5-4

cdr3_nt: TGTGCCAGTAGTTCGGGACAGGGCGATCAGCCCCAGCATTTT
cdr3_aa: CASSSGQGDQPQHF
j_call: TRBJ1-5
d_call: TRBD1
clone_size: -
v_call: TRBV19

cdr3_nt: TGTGCCAGTAGTAGGGGCTTGGCAGATACGCAGTATTTT
cdr3_aa: CASSRGLADTQYF
j_call: TRBJ2-3
d_call: -
clone_size: -
v_call: TRBV19

cdr3_nt: TGCGCCAGCAGCCAAGATTTGGGAGTCCCGGGTGGCTACACCTTC
cdr3_aa: CASSQDLGVPGGYTF
j_call: TRBJ1-2
d_call: -
clone_size: -
v_call: TRBV4-1

cdr3_nt: TGCGCCAGCAGCTTGGACGAGGCCACGGGTGGCTACACCTTC
cdr3_aa: CASSLDEATGGYTF
j_call: TRBJ1-2
d_call: -
clone_size: -
v_call: TRBV5-1

cdr3_nt: TGTGCCAGCACGCAGGGGGCGATACAAATCGCTGAAGCTTTCTTT
cdr3_aa: CASTQGAIQIAEAFF
j_call: TRBJ1-1
d_call: TRBD1
clone_size: -
v_call: TRBV13

cdr3_nt: TGTGCCAGCAGCCACGGGGGTGGGTCTTTGACCTTC
cdr3_aa: CASSHGGGSLTF
j_call: TRBJ1-2
d_call: -
clone_size: -
v_call: TRBV14

cdr3_nt: TGTGCCAGCAGCGCAGCCGGGGGAAGATCGGCCTATGGCTACACCTTC
cdr3_aa: CASSAAGGRSAYGYTF
j_call: TRBJ1-2
d_call: -
clone_size: -
v_call: TRBV7-8

cdr3_nt: TGTGCCTCCTCCCCCAGGGGGAACACTGAAGCTTTCTTT
cdr3_aa: CASSPRGNTEAFF
j_call: TRBJ1-1
d_call: -
clone_size: few
v_call: TRBV2

cdr3_nt: TGTGCCAGCAGTAAGGAAATCGGGGCTGGAAACACCATATATTTT
cdr3_aa: CASSKEIGAGNTIYF
j_call: TRBJ1-3
d_call: -
clone_size: -
v_call: TRBV6-1

cdr3_nt: TGTGCCAGCAGCTTGTTGGGTTCGGGGCAGCCCCAGCATTTT
cdr3_aa: CASSLLGSGQPQHF
j_call: TRBJ1-5
d_call: -
clone_size: few
v_call: TRBV5-6